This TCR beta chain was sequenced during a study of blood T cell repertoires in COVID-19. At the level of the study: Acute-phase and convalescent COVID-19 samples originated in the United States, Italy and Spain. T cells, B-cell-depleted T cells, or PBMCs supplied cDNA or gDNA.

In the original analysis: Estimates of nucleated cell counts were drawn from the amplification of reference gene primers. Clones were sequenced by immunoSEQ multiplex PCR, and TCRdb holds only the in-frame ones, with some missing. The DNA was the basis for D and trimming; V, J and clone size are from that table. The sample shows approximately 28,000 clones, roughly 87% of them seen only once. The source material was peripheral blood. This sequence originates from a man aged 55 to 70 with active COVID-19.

CDR3 residues: CASSNRGYEQYF. CDR3 DNA sequence: TGCGCCAGCAGCAACAGGGGTTACGAGCAGTACTTC. The rearrangement joins TRBV5-1 to TRBJ2-7, with 7 positions matching TRBD1. The CDR3 totals 12 residues. With 4 bases clipped from V and 4 bases from J, the junction kept 2 bases outside the gene matches. Germline CDR1 SGHRS, CDR2 YFSETQ.